The T cell receptor (beta chain) described here comes from a study of CD8+ T cells in alopecia areata (dated by TCRdb to 2016 to 2019). About the full investigation: Treated patients were enrolled in an open-label pilot trial of oral tofacitinib, 5 to 10 mg twice daily, for moderate-to-severe alopecia areata. Patients stayed on tofacitinib for 6 to 18 months and then had 6 months of follow-up off drug so that delayed response and recurrence could be assessed. Disease severity in treated patients was measured with the SALT score, which quantifies the percentage of affected scalp surface area. In both human patients and the C3H/HeJ mouse model, the study applied high-throughput TCRbeta sequencing to look at T cell clonal expansion in alopecia areata. In humans, TCRbeta sequencing was performed on scalp tissue and on sorted CD4+ and CD8+ peripheral blood T cells from healthy controls and from patients with patchy or totalis/universalis alopecia areata. Biopsies were taken from tofacitinib-treated patients at baseline and at 4 and 24 weeks of treatment, and a later scalp biopsy was taken in several of the tofacitinib-treated patients. Scalp clonality was compared across normal scalp (n=4), patchy alopecia areata scalp (n=8), and alopecia totalis/universalis scalp (n=8). RNA was extracted with the PAXgene miRNA kit for fixed scalp, the miRNeasy kit for PBMCs, and the RNeasy kit for mouse skin. Amplification of TCRbeta CDR3 regions was done by immunoSEQ multiplex PCR using 35 Vbeta forward primers and 13 Jbeta reverse primers.

For this chain, trimming is 5 bases at the V end and 7 bases at the J end, and the number of junction bases without a gene match is 11. From the cysteine up to the phenylalanine, the CDR3 has a length of 14 residues. Only the CDR3 portion is preserved as DNA: 42 bases, with reading frame beginning at the first base. From the germline V gene, CDR1 is SGHDT and CDR2 is YYEEEE. Turning to this clone: Its specific antigen is unknown. No clone much larger than this one lies a single base away; base qualities are absent.

General study outcomes and caveats: Scalp clonality and the number of expanded CD8+ clones among the top 100 scalp clones were significantly decreased by tofacitinib. Because the treated cohort was small and had only one nonresponder, larger studies are needed to examine links between baseline CD8+ expansion and response. Many expanded lesional clones were found to persist in scalp and blood during tofacitinib treatment, and relapse after treatment cessation may be partly explained by this persistence. Shared TCR sequences between patients were less evident than in mice, which may be partly attributable to HLA diversity in the patient population. Higher clonality and more expanded CD8+ clones were observed in lesional scalp than in normal scalp, particularly in alopecia totalis/universalis, a finding suggestive of antigenic drive. Unlike mouse skin, where gammadelta T cells dominate, normal human skin contains resident alphabeta T cells that get sequenced too, which complicates analysis of the scalp TCR repertoire.

The method was the immunoSEQ multiplex PCR assay. RNA was extracted from all samples and reverse transcribed into cDNA, which served as template for TCR sequencing. First-strand cDNA was synthesized using SuperScript III with a 2:1 mix of oligo-dT and random hexamers. Amplification bias was assessed with a synthetic immune receptor repertoire, and residual bias was removed computationally. The original pipeline was this. After raw reads were preprocessed to remove errors, the CDR3 was defined following IMGT conventions as running from the conserved cysteine to phenylalanine. Clonality was computed by normalizing Shannon entropy by log2 of the number of productive unique TCRs and subtracting the result from 1. Whether scalp clones were CD4 or CD8 was inferred by matching scalp TCRbeta sequences against CD4 and CD8 repertoires sorted from blood. TCRdb holds this immuneACCESS table with in-frame rearrangements only. Some clones are missing; in checked studies, unresolved V genes explain under half, and the rest has no known cause. V and J calls plus clone size are reproduced from that table; the DNA served to infer D and trimming. The sample table contains 110,000 or so clones; only one count was recorded for 56% of them. 3% to 3.5% of the sample belongs to the ten largest clones.

What this sample's time point label stands for: 24 weeks on oral tofacitinib. Sample treatment or condition, as interpreted from the label and publication: oral pan-JAK inhibitor, 5-10 mg twice daily. Lesional scalp punch biopsies and peripheral blood were collected from alopecia areata patients. PBMCs were isolated by density centrifugation and stained for CD3, CD4 and CD8, and CD4+ and CD8+ T cells were sorted on a FACSAria. The V and J genes are TRBV5-6 and TRBJ2-7, with 8 bases matching TRBD1. Sequenced here: CD4+ T cells sorted from blood, sampled at week 24, from a patient treated with tofacitinib. This TCR came from a human donor with alopecia areata. The DNA sequence is given as TGTGCCAGCAGTCGCGGGCAGGGGGCTGGGGAGCAGTACTTC. Its protein product is CASSRGQGAGEQYF.